This entry features one T cell receptor beta chain sequence. This sample was taken from a study of cytomegalovirus exposure and HLA in healthy donors. Both 60 Vbeta primers and 13 Jbeta primers went into the PCR. Profiled with immunoSEQ multiplex PCR; TCRdb holds only in-frame clones, not every one. There are 110,000 to 150,000 clones in the sample; over 70% occur only once, and under 6% lies in the top ten. From germline, CDR1 is SGHTS and CDR2 YDEGEE. This CDR3 is built from 11 residues. This TCR derives from a man between 40 and 49 years old in good health and CMV-seronegative. The rearrangement uses TRBV5-8 and TRBJ2-5; D possibly uses TRBD1 or TRBD2 (5 bases each). The J call may be faulty, since TRBJ2-7 better matches the DNA end. Input material: PBMCs. In DNA form, the CDR3 reads TGTGCCAGCAGCGGGGGCTACGAGCAGTACTTC. Its translation is CASSGGYEQYF.